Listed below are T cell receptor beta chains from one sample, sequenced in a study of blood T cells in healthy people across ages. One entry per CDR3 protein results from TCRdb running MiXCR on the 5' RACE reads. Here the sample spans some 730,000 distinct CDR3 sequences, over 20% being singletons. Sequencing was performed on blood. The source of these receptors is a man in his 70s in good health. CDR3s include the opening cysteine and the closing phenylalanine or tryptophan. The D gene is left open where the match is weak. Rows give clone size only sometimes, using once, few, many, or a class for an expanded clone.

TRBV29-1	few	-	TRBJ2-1	CSVLVGGSDEQFF	TGCAGCGTTTTAGTGGGGGGCAGCGATGAGCAGTTCTTC
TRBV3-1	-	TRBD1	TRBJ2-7	CASSEDRVPYEQYF	TGTGCCAGCAGCGAAGACAGGGTCCCCTACGAGCAGTACTTC
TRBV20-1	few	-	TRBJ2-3	CSSGPSYTDTQYF	TGCAGTTCGGGACCCTCCTACACAGATACGCAGTATTTT
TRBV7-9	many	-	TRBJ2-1	CASIRDPEQFF	TGTGCCAGCATCCGAGACCCCGAGCAGTTCTTC
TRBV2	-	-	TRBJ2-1	CASSSGPQAGNEQFF	TGTGCCAGCAGTTCCGGGCCGCAAGCTGGAAATGAGCAGTTCTTC
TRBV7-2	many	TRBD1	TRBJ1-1	CASSPDRDTEAFF	TGTGCCAGCAGCCCCGACAGGGACACTGAAGCTTTCTTT
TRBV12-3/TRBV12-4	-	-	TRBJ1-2	CASSSAAGGYGYTF	TGTGCCAGCAGTTCTGCAGCGGGTGGCTATGGCTACACCTTC
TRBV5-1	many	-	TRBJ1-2	CASSLGGREYGYTF	TGCGCCAGCAGCTTGGGAGGCAGAGAGTATGGCTACACCTTC
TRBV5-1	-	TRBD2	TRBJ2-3	CASSSNSGGGTDTQYF	TGCGCCAGCAGCTCCAATAGCGGGGGGGGCACAGATACGCAGTATTTT
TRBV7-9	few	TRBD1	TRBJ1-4	CASSPQAGGEKLFF	TGTGCCAGCAGCCCCCAAGCAGGGGGCGAAAAACTGTTTTTT
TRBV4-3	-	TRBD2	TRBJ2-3	CASSQFLAGDTQYF	TGCGCCAGCAGCCAATTTCTAGCGGGAGATACGCAGTATTTT
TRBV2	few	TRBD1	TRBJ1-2	CASRARQGGDYGYTF	TGTGCCAGCAGGGCTAGACAGGGAGGAGACTATGGCTACACCTTC
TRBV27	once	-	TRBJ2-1	CASSKGYEQFF	TGTGCCAGCAGTAAGGGTTATGAGCAGTTCTTC
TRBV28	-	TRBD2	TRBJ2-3	CASSLSGLAGGTSTDTQYF	TGTGCCAGCAGTTTATCCGGACTAGCGGGGGGAACTAGCACAGATACGCAGTATTTT
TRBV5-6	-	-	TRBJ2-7	CASSLGYTYEQYF	TGTGCCAGCAGCTTGGGGTACACCTACGAGCAGTACTTC
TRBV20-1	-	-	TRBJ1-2	CSAREVDSYYGYTF	TGCAGTGCTAGAGAAGTGGACAGCTACTATGGCTACACCTTC
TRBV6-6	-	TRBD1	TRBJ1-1	CASSYHSTGGIGEAFF	TGTGCCAGCAGTTACCATTCGACAGGGGGTATAGGTGAAGCTTTCTTT
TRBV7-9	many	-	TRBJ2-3	CASSAGGGTPTQYF	TGTGCCAGCAGCGCAGGGGGAGGTACTCCTACGCAGTATTTT
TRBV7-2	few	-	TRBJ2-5	CASSLVPLGRVQETQYF	TGTGCCAGCAGCTTAGTTCCCCTAGGTAGAGTCCAAGAGACCCAGTACTTC
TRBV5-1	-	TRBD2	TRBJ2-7	CASSPKIAGEFYEQYF	TGCGCCAGCAGCCCCAAAATAGCGGGGGAATTCTACGAGCAGTACTTC
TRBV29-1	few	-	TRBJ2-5	CSVEDQAAPPGFQYF	TGCAGCGTTGAAGATCAAGCGGCTCCTCCAGGGTTCCAGTACTTC
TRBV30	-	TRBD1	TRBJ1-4	CAWRTGGHGEKLFF	TGTGCCTGGAGGACAGGGGGCCACGGTGAAAAACTGTTTTTT
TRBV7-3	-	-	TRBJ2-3	CASSFGRGDTQYF	TGTGCCAGCAGTTTCGGACGGGGGGATACGCAGTATTTT
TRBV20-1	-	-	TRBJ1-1	CSASRTVNTEAFF	TGCAGTGCTAGTAGGACAGTGAACACTGAAGCTTTCTTT
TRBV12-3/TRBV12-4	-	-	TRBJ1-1	CASKNSPVRGEAFF	TGTGCCAGCAAAAATTCCCCTGTCCGTGGTGAAGCTTTCTTT
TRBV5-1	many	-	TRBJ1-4	CASSAGGGDEKLFF	TGCGCCAGCAGCGCCGGGGGGGGTGATGAAAAACTGTTTTTT
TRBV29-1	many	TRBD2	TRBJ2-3	CSVVIAGVATDTQYF	TGCAGCGTTGTCATAGCGGGAGTGGCGACAGATACGCAGTATTTT
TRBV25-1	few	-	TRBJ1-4	CASKAGRGEKLFF	TGTGCCAGCAAAGCGGGGAGAGGGGAAAAACTGTTTTTT